What follows describes a single TCR beta chain. Its antigen is undetermined. Trimming pared 0 bases from V and 5 bases from J, leaving 7 bases between. This CDR3 spans 13 amino acids. Germline V gives CDR1 MGHDK, CDR2 SYGVNS. The source of the sample is a study of CD8+ T cells in alopecia areata. General observations from the study: More clonal than normal scalp was lesional scalp, particularly alopecia totalis/universalis. Patients shared TCRs less clearly than mice did, possibly for HLA-related reasons.

RNA was isolated and reverse transcribed to cDNA, the sequencing template. The repertoire was sequenced with immunoSEQ multiplex PCR; TCRdb's copy has only in-frame clones and lacks some. This sample yields about 110,000 clones, of which approximately 59% are seen a single time; 20% to 25% belongs to the top ten. Both CD4+ and CD8+ T cells were separated by sorting PBMCs. Sequenced input: CD8+ T cells sorted from blood. V usage is TRBV25-1 and J usage is TRBJ1-2, with D unresolved. The TCR sequence derives from a human donor in good health. The CDR3 bases are TGTGCCAGCAGTGAATATACCGGGTATGGCTACACCTTC. It specifies CASSEYTGYGYTF.